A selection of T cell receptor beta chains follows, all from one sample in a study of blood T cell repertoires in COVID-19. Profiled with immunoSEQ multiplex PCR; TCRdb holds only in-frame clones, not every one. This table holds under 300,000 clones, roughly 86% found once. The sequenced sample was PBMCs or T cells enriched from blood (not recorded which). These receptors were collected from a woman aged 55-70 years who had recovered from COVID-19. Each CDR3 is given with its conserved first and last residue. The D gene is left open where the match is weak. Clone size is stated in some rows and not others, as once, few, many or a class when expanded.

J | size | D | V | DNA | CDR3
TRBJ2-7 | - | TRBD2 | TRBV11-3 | TGTGCCAGCAGCCCTAAAGTGAGCGGGGTTGTATACGAGCAGTACTTC | CASSPKVSGVVYEQYF
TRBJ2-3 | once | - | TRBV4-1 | TGCGCCAGCAGCCAAGCCCAACAGTTAGGAGGGGATACGCAGTATTTT | CASSQAQQLGGDTQYF
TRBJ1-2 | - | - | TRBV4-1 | TGCGCCAGCAGCCCCGGGACTTACCCCCATGGCTACACCTTC | CASSPGTYPHGYTF
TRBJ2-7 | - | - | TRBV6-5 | TGTGCCAGCACCCGCGACACCTACGCCTCCTACGAGCAGTACTTC | CASTRDTYASYEQYF
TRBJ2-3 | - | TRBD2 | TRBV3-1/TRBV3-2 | TGTGCCAGCAGCCATCTAGCGGGGCAGGAGTATTTT | CASSHLAGQEYF
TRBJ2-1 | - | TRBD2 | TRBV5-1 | TGCGCCAGCAGCTTGGGCGGGGGGTACGACAATGAGCAGTTCTTC | CASSLGGGYDNEQFF
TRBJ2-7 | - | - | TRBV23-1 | TGCGCCAGCAGTCAATCTCCGAGGTATTTGTACAAAGCTGTAACATTGTGGGGACACTACGAGCAGTACTTC | CASSQSPRYLYKAVTLWGHYEQYF
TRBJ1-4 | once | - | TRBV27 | TGTGCCAGCAGTTCCCAGGGTTTTCGGGATGAAAAACTGTTTTTT | CASSSQGFRDEKLFF
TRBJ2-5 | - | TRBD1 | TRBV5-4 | TGTGCCAGCAGCTGGGGGACAGGGAAAGAGACCCAGTACTTC | CASSWGTGKETQYF
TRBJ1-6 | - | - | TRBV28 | TGTGCCAGCAGTTCCCCGGCAGGGGTTAATTCACCCCTCCACTTT | CASSSPAGVNSPLHF
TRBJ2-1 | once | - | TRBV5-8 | TGTGCCAGCAGCTTGAGGGGTTCGCTGAGGGAGCAGTTCTTC | CASSLRGSLREQFF
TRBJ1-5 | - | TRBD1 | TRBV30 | TGTGCCTGGAGCTCCCGGGACAGAGTTAATCAGCCCCAGCATTTT | CAWSSRDRVNQPQHF
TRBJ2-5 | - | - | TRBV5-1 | TGCGCCAGCAGCTTGGGCGGGGAGACTCGATACCAAGAGACCCAGTACTTC | CASSLGGETRYQETQYF
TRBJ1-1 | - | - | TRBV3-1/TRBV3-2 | TGTGCCAGCAGCCAATGGCGGGGGAACACTGAAGCTTTCTTT | CASSQWRGNTEAFF
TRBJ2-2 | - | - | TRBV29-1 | TGCAGCGTTGAAGATACCGGGGGGAACACCGGGGAGCTGTTTTTT | CSVEDTGGNTGELFF
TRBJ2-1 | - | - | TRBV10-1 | TGCGCCAGCAGTGAGGCCCTGGGACACTACAATGAGCAGTTCTTC | CASSEALGHYNEQFF
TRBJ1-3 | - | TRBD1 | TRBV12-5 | TGTGCTAGTGGTTCCAGGGGGGAGGGAAACACCATATATTTT | CASGSRGEGNTIYF
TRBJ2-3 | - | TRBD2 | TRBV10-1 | TGCGCCAGCAGTGATACTTGGGCTAGCGGGAGTCTTCCAGATACGCAGTATTTT | CASSDTWASGSLPDTQYF
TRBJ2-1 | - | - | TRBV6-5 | TGTGCCAGCAGTCAGAGGGGGTTTAATGAGCAGTTCTTC | CASSQRGFNEQFF
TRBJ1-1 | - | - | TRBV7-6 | TGTGCCAGCAGCTTAGTTTGGGCCATCCCGGTCGCAGGTAAAGCTTTCTTT | CASSLVWAIPVAGKAFF
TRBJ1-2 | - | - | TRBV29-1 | TGCAGCGTTGAGCGGAATGGCTACACCTTC | CSVERNGYTF
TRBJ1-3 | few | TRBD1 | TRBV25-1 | TGTGCCAGCAGTGGCCCGGGACAGGGGATTGGAAACACCATATATTTT | CASSGPGQGIGNTIYF
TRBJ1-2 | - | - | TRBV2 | TGTGCCAGCAGTAGCATTCGGGGGGCGAGTGGCTACACCTTC | CASSSIRGASGYTF